Listed below are T cell receptor beta chains from one sample, sequenced in a study of OX40 agonist ivuxolimab in advanced cancers. The data were produced by immunoSEQ multiplex PCR, yet TCRdb's version contains in-frame clones alone and is incomplete. The repertoire holds tens of thousands of clones, with 80% to 95% as singletons. Source: CD4+ or CD8+ T cells sorted from blood, taken in a trial of the OX40 agonist ivuxolimab. All receptors come from an adult with an advanced solid tumor such as melanoma, head and neck, liver or kidney cancer. Both conserved end residues are trimmed from each CDR3. Fields, in order: V gene, J gene, CDR3 protein.

TRBV7-9	TRBJ2-1	ASSLGDNSYNEQF
TRBV19	TRBJ2-7	ASSITPGGEQY
TRBV30	TRBJ1-2	AWRLGTNSGYT
TRBV19	TRBJ2-3	ASSKTSGGDTDTQY
TRBV2	TRBJ1-4	ASRRGATNEKLF
TRBV5-6	TRBJ2-4	ASSLAGAAKNIQY
TRBV5-8	TRBJ2-5	ASSLGSLKTQY
TRBV11-3	TRBJ1-1	ASSDRLGTEAF
TRBV5-1	TRBJ2-3	ASSLVGRGATDTQY
TRBV5-1	TRBJ2-7	ASSLVWGGGVGYEQY
TRBV7-9	TRBJ1-2	ASSLDPLRGYT
TRBV7-2	TRBJ2-7	ASSLTRTTYEQY
TRBV7-2	TRBJ2-1	ASSLAVAGYVPF
TRBV30	TRBJ2-2	AWSIGQPGAGELF
TRBV11-2	TRBJ2-5	ASTRTSGGGQETQY
TRBV6-5	TRBJ2-7	ASRETRLRGEQY
TRBV15	TRBJ1-5	ATSSVQGDQPQH
TRBV27	TRBJ2-1	ASRVRGQGGYSYNEQF